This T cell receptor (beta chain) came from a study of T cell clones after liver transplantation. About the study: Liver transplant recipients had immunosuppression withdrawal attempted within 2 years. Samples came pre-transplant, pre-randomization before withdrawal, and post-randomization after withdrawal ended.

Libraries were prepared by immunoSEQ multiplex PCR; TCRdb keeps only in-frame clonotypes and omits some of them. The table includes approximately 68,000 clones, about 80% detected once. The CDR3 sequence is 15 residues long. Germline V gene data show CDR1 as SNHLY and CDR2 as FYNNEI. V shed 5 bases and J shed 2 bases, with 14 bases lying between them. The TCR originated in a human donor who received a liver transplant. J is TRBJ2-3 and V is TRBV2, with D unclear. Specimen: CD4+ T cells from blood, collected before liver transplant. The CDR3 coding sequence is TGTGCCAGCAGTCTCAGGTGGGGTAACACAGATACGCAGTATTTT. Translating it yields CASSLRWGNTDTQYF.